The 25 T cell receptor beta chains reported below all come from one sample, sequenced in a study of CD8+CD57+ T cells in acquired aplastic anemia. According to the study, genomic DNA was the template for TCR beta VDJ and CDR3 profiling. Each CDR3 protein gets one entry after TCRdb re-called the reads with MiXCR. The repertoire has around 150,000 distinct CDR3 sequences, about 40% of them found once; the top ten carry roughly 8.4%. The sequenced sample consisted of sorted CD4+, CD8+, or CD8+CD57+ T cells (not recorded which) from PBMCs. The receptors come from a human donor in good health, serving as a control.

There are many counts of this clonotype. This chain links TRBV18 with TRBJ1-3; no definite D call. This CDR3 contains 13 residues. V lost 4 bases and J lost 6, with 10 bases in between. The germline gives CDR1 KGHSH, CDR2 LQKENI. CDR3 sequence reads: CASSREAANTIYF. As DNA, the CDR3 is TGTGCCAGCTCACGGGAGGCTGCAAACACCATATATTTT.

This clonotype was counted between two and nine times. This chain connects TRBV3-1 to TRBJ1-3; D is undetermined. The germline CDR1 and CDR2 sequences are LGHDT and YNNKEL (reference sequence). Trimming stripped 1 base from V and 1 base from J, with 8 bases between. The CDR3 extends over 15 amino acids. As DNA, the CDR3 is TGTGCCAGCAGCCAAGGGCGTGGGTCTGGAAACACCATATATTTT. Protein product: CASSQGRGSGNTIYF.

The table lists this clonotype with a count of one. The chain carries TRBV19 and TRBJ1-5; the match to TRBD1 covers 9 bases. Germline CDR1 reads LNHDA; CDR2 reads SQIVND (reference sequence). Losses at the gene ends were 2 bases for V and 6 bases for J; bases not matched to a gene: 11. This CDR3 region has 17 residues. CDR3 sequence: CASSIKPGQGGSQPQHF. CDR3 nucleotide sequence: TGTGCCAGTAGTATAAAACCGGGACAGGGAGGTAGTCAGCCCCAGCATTTT.

This clonotype occurred many times. The rearrangement uses TRBV9 and TRBJ1-1, with D uncertain. V lost 1 base and J 0 bases, leaving 13 bases between the germline ends. Looked up from germline, CDR1 is SGDLS and CDR2 is YYNGEE. CDR3 length: 16 residues. The CDR3 here is CASSVFPDGMNTEAFF. The DNA of the CDR3 is TGTGCCAGCAGCGTATTTCCAGATGGAATGAACACTGAAGCTTTCTTT.

The chain has TRBV2 and TRBJ1-2, with D perhaps matching TRBD1 (5 bases). Trimming left V 8 bases short and J 6 bases short, with 13 bases between. The CDR3 totals 12 residues. Per germline, CDR1 SNHLY and CDR2 FYNNEI. CDR3 DNA: TGTGCCAGCTATGAGTCCAGGGATGGCTACACCTTC. This encodes CASYESRDGYTF.

This clonotype appeared many times. The chain is built from TRBV19 and TRBJ1-1, with a tentative D call TRBD1 (5 bases). Trimming took 1 base from V and 4 from J, leaving 16 bases between them. CDR3 length equals 16 residues. Germline CDR1 reads LNHDA; CDR2 reads SQIVND (reference sequence). The CDR3 bases are TGTGCCAGTAGTATAGTGTATTCAGAGGGGAGCACTGAAGCTTTCTTT. This sequence encodes CASSIVYSEGSTEAFF. Complete variable domain (other parts from reference TRBV19 and TRBJ1-1): DGGITQSPKYLFRKEGQNVTLSCEQNLNHDAMYWYRQDPGQGLRLIYYSQIVNDFQKGDIAEGYSVSREKKESFPLTVTSAQKNPTAFYLCASSIVYSEGSTEAFFGQGTRLTVV.

A few counts support this clonotype. The CDR3 nucleotides read TGTGCCAGCTCAGCCGGGACACAGGAGGCTTATGGCTACACCTTC. It translates to CASSAGTQEAYGYTF. The J gene is TRBJ1-2, the V gene TRBV18; maybe TRBD1 (6 bases). Germline CDR1 KGHSH, CDR2 LQKENI. This CDR3 is 15 amino acids long. Trimming pared 5 bases from V and 5 bases from J, leaving 18 bases between.

The chain couples TRBV6-1 to TRBJ2-1; 11 nucleotides align to TRBD2. Germline V CDR1 and CDR2: MNHNS, SASEGT. Trimming cost V 4 bases and J 15 bases; bases outside gene matches: 2. This CDR3 has 11 amino acids. In nucleotides, the CDR3 is TGTGCCAGCAGTGGTGGGACTAGCGGGTTCTTC. This sequence encodes CASSGGTSGFF.

The table lists this clonotype with many counts. The chain employs TRBV20-1 and TRBJ2-4; TRBD2 matches 7 bases. V dropped 3 bases and J dropped 8; count of bases not matched to a gene: 4. Germline V lookup: CDR1 DFQATT, CDR2 SNEGSKA (reference sequence). The CDR3 spans 12 residues. CDR3 nucleotides: TGCAGTGCTAGTGGCGGGAGCGACATTCAGTACTTC. The encoded protein is CSASGGSDIQYF.

Details on this clonotype: A much larger clone sits a single nucleotide away, making a read error possible. The chain combines TRBV12-3 or TRBV12-4 with TRBJ2-1, with 7 bases aligning to TRBD2. The CDR3 runs 15 residues. In DNA form, the CDR3 reads TGTGTCAGCAGACCAAGCGGGACCTCCTACAATGAGCAGTTCTTC. This gives the protein CVSRPSGTSYNEQFF.

This clonotype was seen many times. The CDR3 bases are TGTGCCAGCAGCTTACGGTCTAGCGGGGGACTGGGGGAGACCCAGTACTTC. It translates to CASSLRSSGGLGETQYF. The V call is TRBV11-2, the J call TRBJ2-5; 10 bases line up with TRBD2. The J segment lost 5 bases and the V segment lost 2 bases, leaving 11 bases of the junction unmatched. This CDR3 comprises 17 residues. Germline assignment: CDR1 SGHAT and CDR2 FQNNGV.

Comment on this clonotype: A much larger clonotype is one base distant, so this may be a read error. The chain uses TRBV5-1 and TRBJ1-5; TRBD1 aligns across 9 bases. CDR3 length: 14 residues. From germline, CDR1 is SGHRS and CDR2 YFSETQ. The CDR3 sequence: CANSLEQGAQPQHF. The CDR3 coding sequence is TGCGCCAACAGCTTGGAACAGGGGGCGCAGCCCCAGCATTTT.

This chain links TRBV6-2 or TRBV6-3 with TRBJ2-5; D perhaps matches TRBD1 (6 bases). With 8 bases removed from V and 1 base from J, the gap between germline ends came to 14 bases. Germline V lookup: CDR1 MNHEY, CDR2 SVGEGT. This CDR3 contains 14 residues. The CDR3 sequence is CASQGSSSQETQYF. CDR3 nucleotide sequence: TGTGCCAGCCAGGGGAGCTCCAGCCAAGAGACCCAGTACTTC.

The V and J genes are TRBV10-3 and TRBJ2-1; 9 bases map to TRBD2. CDR1 and CDR2 from the germline V gene are ENHRY and SYGVKD. The CDR3 has 15 amino acids. J gave up 8 bases and V 6 bases, and 11 bases lay outside the gene matches. Here the CDR3 DNA reads TGTGCCATCAGGGCGGGGGGACTAGCTTACGATGAGCAGTTCTTC. This translates into CAIRAGGLAYDEQFF.

Comment on this clonotype: A much larger clone is a single base away; this may be a read error. The V gene is TRBV4-1, the J gene TRBJ2-5; 9 bases are shared with TRBD2. The length of the CDR3 is 16 residues. The germline V gene has CDR1 MGHRA and CDR2 YSYEKL. J lost 5 bases, V lost 0 bases, and 7 bases had no gene match. CDR3 in amino acids: CASSQDFAGGEETQYF. CDR3 nucleotides: TGCGCCAGCAGCCAAGATTTCGCGGGAGGGGAGGAGACCCAGTACTTC.

This clonotype was seen only a few times. The chain combines TRBV30 with TRBJ1-4; weak D call: TRBD1 (5 bases). This CDR3 is built from 15 residues. The V and J ends lost 3 bases and 8 bases respectively, with 19 bases between them. Per germline, CDR1 GTSNPN and CDR2 SVGIG (reference sequence). CDR3 nucleotides: TGTGCCTGGAGCCCTCGTGGGGGGACTCGGGAAAAACTGTTTTTT. It translates to CAWSPRGGTREKLFF. The entire variable domain, with the rest obtained from reference TRBV30 and TRBJ1-4, is as follows: SQTIHQWPATLVQPVGSPLSLECTVEGTSNPNLYWYRQAAGRGLQLLFYSVGIGQISSEVPQNLSASRPQDRQFILSSKKLLLSDSGFYLCAWSPRGGTREKLFFGSGTQLSVL.

The V gene is TRBV29-1, the J gene TRBJ1-1; D is possibly TRBD1 (5 bases). The CDR3 is 12 residues long. Germline V CDR1 and CDR2: SQVTM, ANQGSEA. Deletions cut 4 bases from V and 4 bases from J, with 10 bases between. The DNA for the CDR3 is TGCAGCGTTGTGAGGGGACCCACTGAAGCTTTCTTT. Residues: CSVVRGPTEAFF.

This clonotype was counted a single time. The CDR3 DNA is TGTGCCAGCAGTTTTCACTCCTACGAGCAGTACTTC. Translation gives CASSFHSYEQYF. J is TRBJ2-7 and V is TRBV12-3 or TRBV12-4; D remains unclear. The ends were cut back, 3 bases at V and 0 bases at J, with 3 bases in the middle. There are 12 residues in the CDR3.

The chain has TRBV20-1 and TRBJ2-7; no clear D. The CDR3 totals 13 residues. Trimming removed 3 bases from V and 0 bases from J, with 9 bases in between. The germline V gene encodes CDR1 DFQATT and CDR2 SNEGSKA (reference sequence). The CDR3: CSARADSSYEQYF. The CDR3 DNA is TGCAGTGCTAGGGCCGATAGCTCCTACGAGCAGTACTTC.

This chain connects TRBV25-1 to TRBJ1-1; no firm D call. V was trimmed by 4 bases and J by 5 bases, leaving 11 bases between them. In germline, CDR1 is MGHDK, CDR2 SYGVNS. This CDR3 spans 13 amino acids. CDR3 loop: CASSVPGRTEAFF. The DNA for the CDR3 is TGTGCCAGCAGTGTACCAGGCCGGACTGAAGCTTTCTTT.

This clonotype has a count of ten or more. The chain recombines TRBV20-1 with TRBJ1-2; 10 nucleotides align to TRBD1. With V trimmed by 4 bases and J by 0 bases, 2 bases remained unmatched. There are 14 residues in the CDR3. Germline V gives CDR1 DFQATT, CDR2 SNEGSKA (reference sequence). CDR3 loop: CSAMGTGANYGYTF. CDR3 DNA sequence: TGCAGTGCTATGGGGACAGGGGCTAACTATGGCTACACCTTC.

The chain uses TRBV25-1 and TRBJ2-7; weak D call: TRBD1 (7 bases). Trimming pared 4 bases from V and 3 bases from J, leaving 13 bases between. The length of the CDR3 is 14 residues. Germline values: CDR1 MGHDK, CDR2 SYGVNS. DNA for the CDR3: TGTGCCAGCAGTGTCCGACAGGGAGGCTACGAGCAGTACTTC. Its protein product is CASSVRQGGYEQYF.

In its sample, this clonotype was seen many times. V gene TRBV19 combines with J gene TRBJ2-2, with a tentative D call TRBD1 (6 bases). Germline V lookup: CDR1 LNHDA, CDR2 SQIVND (reference sequence). The ends were cut back, 6 bases at V and 0 bases at J, with 8 bases in the middle. This CDR3 contains 14 residues. For the CDR3, the DNA is TGTGCCAGTAGAAGGACAGCGAACACCGGGGAGCTGTTTTTT. The encoded protein is CASRRTANTGELFF. Combining the CDR3 with reference TRBV19 and TRBJ2-2 gives the whole variable domain DGGITQSPKYLFRKEGQNVTLSCEQNLNHDAMYWYRQDPGQGLRLIYYSQIVNDFQKGDIAEGYSVSREKKESFPLTVTSAQKNPTAFYLCASRRTANTGELFFGEGSRLTVL.

The genes are TRBV2 and TRBJ2-7; the D is unclear. Trimming cost V 10 bases and J 4 bases, with 14 bases left between them. The germline V gene has CDR1 SNHLY and CDR2 FYNNEI. CDR3 length: 12 residues. CDR3 in amino acids: CAISRNSYEQYF. Here the CDR3 DNA reads TGTGCCATCAGCAGGAATTCGTACGAGCAGTACTTC. Together with reference TRBV2 and TRBJ2-7, the CDR3 gives the full variable domain: EPEVTQTPSHQVTQMGQEVILRCVPISNHLYFYWYRQILGQKVEFLVSFYNNEISEKSEIFDDQFSVERPDGSNFTLKIRSTKLEDSAMYFCAISRNSYEQYFGPGTRLTVT.

Points on this clonotype: Possible read error: a much larger clone is one base away. This sequence joins TRBV4-2 and TRBJ2-3; perhaps TRBD2 as D (6 bases). CDR3 size: 16 residues. The germline CDR1 and CDR2 sequences are LGHNA and YNFKEQ. The V end lost 5 bases, the J end lost 2 bases, and 17 bases lay between the germline ends. CDR3 coding DNA: TGTGCCAGCAGCACGTTAATCGGGGGAGTCACAGATACGCAGTATTTT. This encodes CASSTLIGGVTDTQYF.